Presented here are 19 T cell receptor beta chains from one specimen sequenced in a study of T-cell memory formation after mild COVID-19. Via MiXCR, TCRdb re-called the 5' RACE reads, giving one row per CDR3 protein. The table has around 390,000 distinct CDR3 sequences, approximately 15% seen once; the top ten hold roughly 21%. Sequenced input: PBMCs or a T cell subset sorted from them (not recorded which). The receptors here all came from a man aged 18 to 29 who had mild COVID-19 (a few samples of this study predate the infection). Cell type and time point are not known.

This clonotype was observed a handful of times. CDR3 DNA sequence: TGCGCCAGCAGCCAAGTACCTAGCGGGGGGTCTGGGGCCAACGTCCTGACTTTC. Its protein is CASSQVPSGGSGANVLTF. This chain uses TRBV4-3 with TRBJ2-6; 11 nucleotides align to TRBD2. The V gene end was trimmed by 1 base and the J gene end by 1 base; junction bases not matched to a gene: 3. Germline CDR1 LGHNA, CDR2 YSLEER. The CDR3 has 18 amino acids.

This clonotype was seen repeatedly, ten times or more. V usage is TRBV10-2 and J usage is TRBJ2-5; D gene uncertain. This CDR3 is 13 amino acids long. Trimming stripped 4 bases from V and 5 bases from J, with 11 bases between. Germline lookup yields CDR1 WSHSY and CDR2 SAAADI. Written as DNA, the CDR3 is TGCGCCAGCAGTGGAGATCCGCGGGAGACCCAGTACTTC. This encodes CASSGDPRETQYF.

This clonotype was observed a few times. The rearrangement uses TRBV5-1 and TRBJ2-2; no clear D. Trimming cost V 6 bases and J 5 bases, with 11 bases left between them. This CDR3 region has 13 residues. Germline loops: CDR1 SGHRS, CDR2 YFSETQ. The CDR3 nucleotides read TGCGCCAGCACTCCTGAGCGTACCGGGGAGCTGTTTTTT. It translates to CASTPERTGELFF.

In DNA form, the CDR3 reads TGCAGCGTTGGTCGAGGGGGCAATGAGCAGTTCTTC. This codes for CSVGRGGNEQFF. V and J are TRBV29-1 and TRBJ2-1; weak D call: TRBD1 (6 bases). The CDR3 is 12 amino acids. Germline CDR1 reads SQVTM; CDR2 reads ANQGSEA. V gave up 4 bases and J gave up 6 bases, with 10 bases separating them.

J is TRBJ1-1 and V is TRBV6-1, with D unresolved. The ends were cut back, 7 bases at V and 7 bases at J, with 22 bases in the middle. This CDR3 is 15 amino acids long. Germline CDR1 MNHNS, CDR2 SASEGT. CDR3 sequence: CASTKESGGGDEAFF. DNA for the CDR3: TGTGCCAGCACCAAAGAAAGTGGCGGCGGGGATGAAGCTTTCTTT.

The chain uses TRBV7-3 and TRBJ1-2, with TRBD1 matching 10 bases. V was pared by 9 bases and J by 8 bases, with 12 bases of the junction left unmatched. In germline, CDR1 is SGHTA, CDR2 FQGTGA. This CDR3 has 14 amino acids. The CDR3 DNA is TGTGCCAGTGGACCGGGACAGGGGATTGGCGGCTACACCTTC. Residues: CASGPGQGIGGYTF.

The CDR3 loop reads CASSQESSGGTDTQYF. In DNA form, the CDR3 reads TGCGCCAGCAGCCAAGAAAGTAGCGGGGGTACAGATACGCAGTATTTT. The rearrangement uses TRBV4-1 and TRBJ2-3, with TRBD2 matching over 9 bases. The CDR3 loop spans 16 amino acids. With V trimmed by 0 bases and J by 3 bases, 4 bases remained unmatched. CDR1 MGHRA and CDR2 YSYEKL come from the germline V gene.

This chain joins TRBV7-3 and TRBJ1-1; 11 nucleotides line up with TRBD1. Germline loops: CDR1 SGHTA, CDR2 FQGTGA. The CDR3 spans 19 residues. Germline trimming cut 4 bases from V and 1 base from J; bases unmatched to any gene: 14. CDR3 bases: TGTGCCAGCAGCTCCACCCCCCTGGACAGGGGGCTGGGGAACACTGAAGCTTTCTTT. Amino acid sequence: CASSSTPLDRGLGNTEAFF. The whole variable domain, filled in from reference TRBV7-3 and TRBJ1-1, reads GAGVSQTPSNKVTEKGKYVELRCDPISGHTALYWYRQSLGQGPEFLIYFQGTGAADDSGLPNDRFFAVRPEGSVSTLKIQRTERGDSAVYLCASSSTPLDRGLGNTEAFFGQGTRLTVV.

This clonotype has only a few counts. The chain carries TRBV20-1 and TRBJ1-4; TRBD1 is a possible D gene (5 bases). CDR3 size: 14 residues. With 2 bases removed from V and 8 bases from J, the gap between germline ends came to 15 bases. Germline V gene lookup returns CDR1 DFQATT and CDR2 SNEGSKA (reference sequence). This CDR3 is CSARSGRAQEKLFF. Written as DNA, the CDR3 is TGCAGTGCTAGATCCGGCAGGGCTCAGGAAAAACTGTTTTTT.

V is TRBV18 and J is TRBJ2-5; D is uncertain. The CDR3 extends over 13 amino acids. Germline assignment: CDR1 KGHSH and CDR2 LQKENI. The V gene lost 0 bases and the J gene lost 5 bases, with 7 bases spanning the gap. CDR3 DNA: TGTGCCAGCTCACCACCGACTGGCGAGACCCAGTACTTC. This gives the protein CASSPPTGETQYF.

This clonotype has just a few counts. CDR3 in amino acids: CASSQGVSGGYNEQFF. In nucleotides, the CDR3 is TGTGCCAGCAGCCAAGGGGTATCGGGGGGGTACAATGAGCAGTTCTTC. V gene TRBV3-1 combines with J gene TRBJ2-1; 8 nucleotides line up with TRBD2. The CDR3 is made up of 16 amino acids. Germline V gene sequence: CDR1 LGHDT, CDR2 YNNKEL (reference sequence). The V gene end was trimmed by 1 base and the J gene end by 4 bases; junction bases not matched to a gene: 6.

This rearrangement joins TRBV5-6 to TRBJ2-5; D gene ambiguous. Germline CDR1 reads SGHDT; CDR2 reads YYEEEE. Between the trimmed V and J ends, which lost 4 bases and 3 bases, there was a span of 4 bases. This CDR3 comprises 11 residues. CDR3 in amino acids: CASSRKETQYF. The CDR3 DNA reads TGTGCCAGCAGCCGGAAAGAGACCCAGTACTTC.

In its sample, this clonotype was seen a few times. The chain couples TRBV6-2 or TRBV6-3 to TRBJ2-2, with 13 positions matching TRBD2. This CDR3 spans 16 amino acids. CDR1 is MNHEY and CDR2 is SVGEGT in the germline V gene. V dropped 6 bases and J dropped 7; count of bases not matched to a gene: 8. This chain's CDR3 is CASSPTSGGAIGELFF. The CDR3 region has the DNA TGTGCCAGCAGCCCCACTAGCGGGGGGGCTATCGGGGAGCTGTTTTTT.

The V and J genes are TRBV4-3 and TRBJ2-2; no reliable D call. The V gene lost 0 bases and the J gene lost 4 bases, with 9 bases spanning the gap. The length of the CDR3 is 15 residues. Germline CDR1 and CDR2: LGHNA and YSLEER. The chain's CDR3 is CASSQDWTSTGELFF. As DNA, the CDR3 is TGCGCCAGCAGCCAAGATTGGACCTCCACCGGGGAGCTGTTTTTT.

This chain uses TRBV20-1 with TRBJ2-1; 8 bases fit TRBD1. The CDR3 runs to 14 residues. The junction had 11 bases not matched to a gene; V was cut back by 6 bases and J by 7 bases. In germline, CDR1 is DFQATT, CDR2 SNEGSKA (reference sequence). CDR3 loop: CSASQGAEANEQFF. As DNA, the CDR3 is TGCAGTGCAAGTCAGGGGGCTGAAGCGAATGAGCAGTTCTTC.

The V and J genes are TRBV6-6 and TRBJ1-1; a possible D gene is TRBD1 (6 bases). From germline, CDR1 is MNHNY and CDR2 SVGAGI (reference sequence). The V end lost 7 bases, the J end lost 5 bases, and 14 bases lay between the germline ends. The CDR3 consists of 13 residues. The CDR3 DNA sequence: TGTGCCAGCACCCCCACAGGGAGGACTGAAGCTTTCTTT. Translation: CASTPTGRTEAFF.

In this sample, this clonotype turned up a few times. The CDR3 spells CASSDQGLEQFF. The CDR3 DNA reads TGTGCCAGCAGTGACCAGGGTCTGGAGCAGTTCTTC. The chain is built from TRBV6-4 and TRBJ2-1, with D possibly TRBD1 on 5 matching bases. V lost 2 bases to trimming and J lost 10 bases, with 9 bases between them. Germline CDR1 reads MRHNA; CDR2 reads SNTAGT. CDR3 length: 12 residues.

This clonotype occurred a few times. The V and J genes are TRBV7-9 and TRBJ2-1; 7 nucleotides align to TRBD2. The CDR3 loop spans 15 amino acids. The germline CDR1 and CDR2 sequences are SEHNR and FQNEAQ (reference sequence). Trimming cost V 6 bases and J 5 bases; bases outside gene matches: 10. The CDR3 spells CASRLVRGGNNEQFF. The DNA for the CDR3 is TGTGCCAGCAGGCTCGTCCGCGGGGGAAACAATGAGCAGTTCTTC.

This clonotype was seen a handful of times. The rearrangement joins TRBV3-1 to TRBJ2-7; no clear D gene. Deletions cut 1 base from V and 2 bases from J, with 12 bases between. CDR3 length: 15 amino acids. Germline CDR1 reads LGHDT; CDR2 reads YNNKEL (reference sequence). DNA of the CDR3: TGTGCCAGCAGCCAAGGAATCGTACAGCCCTACGAGCAGTACTTC. Amino acid sequence: CASSQGIVQPYEQYF.